These T cell receptor beta chains were read from a single sample in a study of cytomegalovirus exposure and HLA in healthy donors. Profiling relied on immunoSEQ multiplex PCR, and the TCRdb table lists in-frame clones only, not all of them. The sample lists about 120,000 clones; around 77% were seen once. Material for sequencing was PBMCs. The source is a middle-aged man in good health and CMV-seropositive. CDR3s include the opening cysteine and the closing phenylalanine or tryptophan. D genes are given only for firm matches. Not every row has a clone size; where given, it reads once, few, many or a size class.

CASSLALGFEGYSNQPQHF	TGTGCCAGCAGCTTAGCGCTGGGGTTTGAGGGTTATAGCAATCAGCCCCAGCATTTT	.	TRBJ1-5	TRBV7-8	few
CASSQVPGLAGGAGELFF	TGCGCCAGCAGCCAAGTTCCGGGACTAGCGGGGGGCGCCGGGGAGCTGTTTTTT	TRBD2	TRBJ2-2	TRBV4-1	.
CASSFAVADTEAFF	TGCGCCAGCAGCTTCGCGGTTGCAGACACTGAAGCTTTCTTT	.	TRBJ1-1	TRBV5-1	.
CASSKGAPSYEQYF	TGTGCCAGCAGCAAGGGGGCGCCGTCCTACGAGCAGTACTTC	TRBD1	TRBJ2-7	TRBV13	few
CASSQVPEAISYNEQFF	TGCGCCAGCAGCCAAGTTCCCGAAGCCATCTCCTACAATGAGCAGTTCTTC	.	TRBJ2-1	TRBV4-1	.
CASSTGMANSPLHF	TGTGCCAGCAGTACCGGGATGGCTAATTCACCCCTCCACTTT	.	TRBJ1-6	TRBV27	.
CAIRGTGGGYGYTF	TGTGCCATCAGAGGGACAGGGGGTGGCTATGGCTACACCTTC	TRBD1	TRBJ1-2	TRBV10-3	.
CASPGGAYEQYF	TGTGCCAGCCCGGGGGGGGCCTACGAGCAGTACTTC	TRBD2	TRBJ2-7	TRBV5-8	.
CASSPRTGHGELFF	TGTGCCAGCTCACCACGAACAGGGCACGGGGAGCTGTTTTTT	.	TRBJ2-2	TRBV18	.
CASRNNRGTRLLYNSPLHF	TGTGCCAGCAGAAATAACAGGGGAACCCGACTCCTATATAATTCACCCCTCCACTTT	TRBD1	TRBJ1-6	TRBV27	many
CASSARTASPEQYF	TGTGCCAGCAGCGCCCGGACAGCATCGCCCGAGCAGTACTTC	.	TRBJ2-7	TRBV9	.
CASSTEGGGNQPQHF	TGTGCCAGCTCTACCGAGGGGGGGGGAAATCAGCCCCAGCATTTT	.	TRBJ1-5	TRBV6-6	few
CASSPRGSQTGELFF	TGCGCCAGCAGCCCCCGGGGTAGCCAGACCGGGGAGCTGTTTTTT	.	TRBJ2-2	TRBV4-1	.
CASSLRTGTDNEQFF	TGTGCTAGCAGCTTGAGGACAGGGACAGACAATGAGCAGTTCTTC	TRBD1	TRBJ2-1	TRBV7-7	few
CASSLIAGGLTDTQYF	TGTGCCAGCAGTTTAATAGCGGGGGGGCTCACAGATACGCAGTATTTT	TRBD2	TRBJ2-3	TRBV7-9	.
CASSQGGTTSPYYEQYF	TGTGCCAGCAGCCAAGGTGGCACTACCTCCCCTTACTACGAGCAGTACTTC	.	TRBJ2-7	TRBV14	.
CASSPTRTGITEAFF	TGTGCCAGCAGCCCTACCCGGACGGGGATCACTGAAGCTTTCTTT	.	TRBJ1-1	TRBV9	.
CASRLGHLSGNTIYF	TGTGCCAGCAGGCTAGGACACCTCTCTGGAAACACCATATATTTT	.	TRBJ1-3	TRBV2	few
CASSLSAADQPQHF	TGTGCCAGCAGTTTATCGGCAGCGGATCAGCCCCAGCATTTT	.	TRBJ1-5	TRBV27	.
CASSAISPGQGLTGELFF	TGTGCCAGCAGTGCGATATCACCGGGACAGGGTTTAACCGGGGAGCTGTTTTTT	TRBD1	TRBJ2-2	TRBV25-1	few
CAIRDIGTAEDEQYF	TGTGCCATCAGAGATATCGGGACAGCAGAGGACGAGCAGTACTTC	TRBD1	TRBJ2-7	TRBV10-3	.
CASSLGTGQETQYF	TGCGCCAGCAGCTTGGGGACAGGTCAAGAGACCCAGTACTTC	TRBD1	TRBJ2-5	TRBV5-1	.
CSARENTEAFF	TGCAGTGCGAGGGAGAACACTGAAGCTTTCTTT	.	TRBJ1-1	TRBV20-1	few
CASSLEAATYNEQFF	TGTGCCAGCAGCTTAGAGGCGGCCACCTACAATGAGCAGTTCTTC	.	TRBJ2-1	TRBV7-8	.
CASSPQARAPNYGYTF	TGTGCCAGCAGCCCCCAGGCCAGGGCCCCTAACTATGGCTACACCTTC	.	TRBJ1-2	TRBV9	.
CASSLVVDTQYF	TGTGCCAGCAGCTTGGTAGTGGATACGCAGTATTTT	.	TRBJ2-3	TRBV7-2	once
CASSPRQGGNTEAFF	TGTGCCAGCAGCCCACGACAGGGGGGGAACACTGAAGCTTTCTTT	TRBD1	TRBJ1-1	TRBV7-9	.
CASRLIATGNSPLHF	TGTGCCAGCAGGCTAATAGCGACAGGGAATTCACCCCTCCACTTT	TRBD1	TRBJ1-6	TRBV7-8	.
CASSSGTGFQPQHF	TGTGCCAGCAGTTCCGGGACAGGGTTCCAGCCCCAGCATTTT	TRBD1	TRBJ1-5	TRBV27	few
CASSLLAGGRFHEQFF	TGTGCCAGCTCACTACTAGCGGGGGGGCGTTTCCATGAGCAGTTCTTC	TRBD2	TRBJ2-1	TRBV18	.
CASSGPPFQEKLFF	TGTGCCAGCAGTGGGCCACCTTTCCAGGAAAAACTGTTTTTT	.	TRBJ1-4	TRBV2	.
CASSESSGAQETQYF	TGCGCCAGCAGTGAGTCTAGCGGGGCCCAAGAGACCCAGTACTTC	TRBD2	TRBJ2-5	TRBV10-2	.
CSVGDRGLDEQFF	TGCAGCGTTGGCGACAGGGGGCTGGATGAGCAGTTCTTC	TRBD1	TRBJ2-1	TRBV29-1	.
CASSTQGSYNSPLHF	TGCGCCAGCAGCACACAGGGTTCCTATAATTCACCCCTCCACTTT	.	TRBJ1-6	TRBV5-1	.
CASSTPGDPEAFF	TGTGCCAGCAGTACCCCGGGGGACCCTGAAGCTTTCTTT	.	TRBJ1-1	TRBV28	.
CASRGGEGNQPQHF	TGTGCCAGCAGAGGCGGGGAGGGCAATCAGCCCCAGCATTTT	.	TRBJ1-5	TRBV2	few
CASSETTGLEYF	TGTGCCAGCAGTGAAACGACAGGGTTGGAGTACTTC	TRBD1	TRBJ2-7	TRBV2	.
CASSPLRDTDTQYF	TGTGCTAGCAGCCCTCTCCGGGACACAGATACGCAGTATTTT	.	TRBJ2-3	TRBV7-7	.
CASSLETGAFYEQYF	TGTGCCAGCAGCTTAGAGACAGGCGCTTTCTACGAGCAGTACTTC	.	TRBJ2-7	TRBV7-2	.
CASSETGNPNTEAFF	TGTGCCAGCAGTGAAACAGGGAACCCGAACACTGAAGCTTTCTTT	.	TRBJ1-1	TRBV2	.
CASSLGGGGTEAFF	TGTGCCAGCAGCTTAGGAGGCGGGGGCACTGAAGCTTTCTTT	.	TRBJ1-1	TRBV7-9	few
CASSSQGSGGVSGELFF	TGTGCCAGCAGCTCCCAGGGTAGCGGGGGGGTCTCCGGGGAGCTGTTTTTT	TRBD2	TRBJ2-2	TRBV7-9	.
CASSSGQGVNYGYTF	TGTGCCAGCAGCTCCGGACAGGGGGTTAACTATGGCTACACCTTC	TRBD1	TRBJ1-2	TRBV9	.
CASSSQAIEGGASRDEQFF	TGTGCCAGCAGTTCACAAGCGATCGAGGGGGGGGCGTCTAGGGATGAGCAGTTCTTC	.	TRBJ2-1	TRBV28	.
CASSPPSGGTDTQYF	TGTGCCAGCTCACCTCCATCGGGGGGGACAGATACGCAGTATTTT	TRBD2	TRBJ2-3	TRBV18	.
CASSPRGEEANTGELFF	TGTGCCAGCTCACCAAGAGGGGAGGAGGCGAACACCGGGGAGCTGTTTTTT	.	TRBJ2-2	TRBV18	once
CASSFTGNSGANVLTF	TGTGCCAGCAGTTTCACAGGCAACTCTGGGGCCAACGTCCTGACTTTC	.	TRBJ2-6	TRBV6-5	.
CASSYSRTSGYNEQFF	TGTGCCAGCAGTTACTCCCGGACTAGCGGTTACAATGAGCAGTTCTTC	TRBD2	TRBJ2-1	TRBV6-5	.
CASSPQQVSYNSPLHF	TGTGCCAGCAGTCCCCAACAAGTGTCCTATAATTCACCCCTCCACTTT	.	TRBJ1-6	TRBV7-2	.
CASSQQGFSGYTF	TGTGCCAGCAGTCAACAGGGTTTCTCTGGCTACACCTTC	.	TRBJ1-2	TRBV28	.
CASSLTGNLRGYTF	TGTGCCAGCAGTTTGACAGGGAATCTGAGGGGCTACACCTTC	TRBD1	TRBJ1-2	TRBV28	.
CASSFSSYNEQFF	TGTGCCAGTAGCTTTTCATCCTACAATGAGCAGTTCTTC	.	TRBJ2-1	TRBV7-6	few
CASRLLAGVNTGELFF	TGTGCCAGCAGGTTGTTAGCGGGGGTGAACACCGGGGAGCTGTTTTTT	TRBD2	TRBJ2-2	TRBV7-3	.
CASNPPVGQGVTDTQYF	TGTGCCAGCAACCCGCCGGTTGGACAGGGTGTGACAGATACGCAGTATTTT	TRBD1	TRBJ2-3	TRBV7-9	once
CASSDGDTQYF	TGTGCCAGCAGTGACGGGGATACGCAGTATTTT	.	TRBJ2-3	TRBV28	few